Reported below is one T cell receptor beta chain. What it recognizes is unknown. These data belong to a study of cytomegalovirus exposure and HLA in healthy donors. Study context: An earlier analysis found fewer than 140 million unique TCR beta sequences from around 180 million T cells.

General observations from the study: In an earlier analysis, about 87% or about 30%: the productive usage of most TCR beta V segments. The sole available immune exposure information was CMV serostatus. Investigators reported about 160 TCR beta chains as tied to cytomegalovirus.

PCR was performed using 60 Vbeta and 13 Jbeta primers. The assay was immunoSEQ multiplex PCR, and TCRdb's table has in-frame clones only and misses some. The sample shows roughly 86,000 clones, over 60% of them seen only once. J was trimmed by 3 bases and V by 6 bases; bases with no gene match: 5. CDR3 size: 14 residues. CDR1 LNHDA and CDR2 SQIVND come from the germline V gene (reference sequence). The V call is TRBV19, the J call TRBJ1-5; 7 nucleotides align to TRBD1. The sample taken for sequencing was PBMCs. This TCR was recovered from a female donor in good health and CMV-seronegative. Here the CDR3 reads CASRRDSYNQPQHF. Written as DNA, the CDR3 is TGTGCCAGTAGGCGGGACAGCTACAATCAGCCCCAGCATTTT.